Listed below are T cell receptor beta chains from one sample, sequenced in a study of blood T cell repertoires in COVID-19. Profiled with immunoSEQ multiplex PCR; TCRdb holds only in-frame clones, not every one. The sample contains some 260,000 clones, 82% of which appear only once. Sequencing input: peripheral blood. The receptors here all came from a woman under 30 with acute or convalescent COVID-19. CDR3s include the opening cysteine and the closing phenylalanine or tryptophan. The order of the fields is V gene, J gene, clone size, D gene, CDR3 DNA, CDR3 protein. The D gene is left open where the match is weak. Size is stated for part of the rows, as once, few or many counts, or as a class when the clone is expanded.

v_call: TRBV12-3/TRBV12-4; j_call: TRBJ1-1; clone_size: -; d_call: -; cdr3_nt: TGTGCCAGCAGTTTCGGGGGAACTGAAGCTTTCTTT; cdr3_aa: CASSFGGTEAFF
v_call: TRBV5-6; j_call: TRBJ2-7; clone_size: few; d_call: TRBD2; cdr3_nt: TGTGCCAGCAGCTTCGTAGCGGGAGGGTCCTCCTACGAGCAGTACTTC; cdr3_aa: CASSFVAGGSSYEQYF
v_call: TRBV30; j_call: TRBJ2-7; clone_size: -; d_call: -; cdr3_nt: TGTGCCTGGAGGAAGGGGGAGTACGAGCAGTACTTC; cdr3_aa: CAWRKGEYEQYF
v_call: TRBV6-5; j_call: TRBJ2-1; clone_size: -; d_call: TRBD2; cdr3_nt: TGTGCCAGCAACCAGCTAGCGGGAGATTTCACGGGGCGGTTCTTC; cdr3_aa: CASNQLAGDFTGRFF
v_call: TRBV15; j_call: TRBJ1-2; clone_size: once; d_call: TRBD1; cdr3_nt: TGTGCCACCAGCGAAACCGGGCAGGGGGGTGGCTACACCTTC; cdr3_aa: CATSETGQGGGYTF
v_call: TRBV15; j_call: TRBJ1-5; clone_size: -; d_call: TRBD1; cdr3_nt: TGTGCCACCAGCAGAGATAGGCAGGGGGCTGCTCAGCCCCAGCATTTT; cdr3_aa: CATSRDRQGAAQPQHF
v_call: TRBV5-6; j_call: TRBJ2-1; clone_size: -; d_call: TRBD2; cdr3_nt: TGTGCCAGCAGCTTGCGATTACTAGCGGGAGTTATCAATGAGCAGTTCTTC; cdr3_aa: CASSLRLLAGVINEQFF
v_call: TRBV28; j_call: TRBJ2-3; clone_size: -; d_call: TRBD2; cdr3_nt: TGTGCCAGCAGTTTATTCTTGAGACTAGCAGCAGATACGCAGTATTTT; cdr3_aa: CASSLFLRLAADTQYF
v_call: TRBV5-1; j_call: TRBJ2-2; clone_size: -; d_call: TRBD1; cdr3_nt: TGCGCCAGCAGCTTCAGGACAGGGAGCACCGGGGAGCTGTTTTTT; cdr3_aa: CASSFRTGSTGELFF
v_call: TRBV18; j_call: TRBJ2-7; clone_size: -; d_call: -; cdr3_nt: TGTGCCAGCTCACCGGCGCAGGGTGACTACGAGCAGTACTTC; cdr3_aa: CASSPAQGDYEQYF
v_call: TRBV19; j_call: TRBJ1-5; clone_size: -; d_call: TRBD1; cdr3_nt: TGTGCCAGTAGTATCTCAGGGGGGCGGAAGCCCCAGCATTTT; cdr3_aa: CASSISGGRKPQHF
v_call: TRBV18; j_call: TRBJ2-5; clone_size: -; d_call: -; cdr3_nt: TGTGCCAGCTCACCAAACAGGGGGGGATATGGAGAGACCCAGTACTTC; cdr3_aa: CASSPNRGGYGETQYF
v_call: TRBV6-2/TRBV6-3; j_call: TRBJ1-2; clone_size: -; d_call: -; cdr3_nt: TGTGCCAGCAGTCAACAGGGTGGAGGCTACACCTTC; cdr3_aa: CASSQQGGGYTF
v_call: TRBV19; j_call: TRBJ2-7; clone_size: -; d_call: TRBD2; cdr3_nt: TGTGCCAGTAGTATAGGACTAGCGGGTCCCGACGAGCAGTACTTC; cdr3_aa: CASSIGLAGPDEQYF
v_call: TRBV7-6; j_call: TRBJ2-3; clone_size: -; d_call: TRBD2; cdr3_nt: TGTGCCAGCAGCCCCGCAGCGGGAGGGCTCGGGGATACGCAGTATTTT; cdr3_aa: CASSPAAGGLGDTQYF
v_call: TRBV28; j_call: TRBJ1-1; clone_size: -; d_call: TRBD1; cdr3_nt: TGTGCCAGCAGTTTCCCCGGGACAGGGACGAACACTGAAGCTTTCTTT; cdr3_aa: CASSFPGTGTNTEAFF
v_call: TRBV6-5; j_call: TRBJ1-4; clone_size: -; d_call: TRBD1; cdr3_nt: TGTGCCAGCAGTCCGAGGACAGGGGGAAAAGAAAAACTGTTTTTT; cdr3_aa: CASSPRTGGKEKLFF
v_call: TRBV6-2/TRBV6-3; j_call: TRBJ2-5; clone_size: -; d_call: -; cdr3_nt: TGTGCCAGCAGTTACTCGATGAGCAGGGGAGATCAAGAGACCCAGTACTTC; cdr3_aa: CASSYSMSRGDQETQYF
v_call: TRBV6-5; j_call: TRBJ2-5; clone_size: -; d_call: TRBD1; cdr3_nt: TGTGCCAGCAGTTCGGGACAGCAACAAGAGACCCAGTACTTC; cdr3_aa: CASSSGQQQETQYF
v_call: TRBV7-2; j_call: TRBJ2-7; clone_size: -; d_call: TRBD1; cdr3_nt: TGTGCCAGCAGGCCGACAGGGAAGTTGGGGAACTACGAGCAGTACTTC; cdr3_aa: CASRPTGKLGNYEQYF
v_call: TRBV28; j_call: TRBJ1-2; clone_size: few; d_call: TRBD1; cdr3_nt: TGTGCCAGCAGTTTATTACAGGGGGGCTACACCTTC; cdr3_aa: CASSLLQGGYTF
v_call: TRBV6-5; j_call: TRBJ1-4; clone_size: -; d_call: TRBD1; cdr3_nt: TGTGCCAGCAGCTCCTTCGGGACAGGGGATGAAAAACTGTTTTTT; cdr3_aa: CASSSFGTGDEKLFF
v_call: TRBV7-9; j_call: TRBJ2-1; clone_size: few; d_call: TRBD2; cdr3_nt: TGTGCCAGCAGCTTGGGGACTAGCGGGAGGGTTAATGAGCAGTTCTTC; cdr3_aa: CASSLGTSGRVNEQFF
v_call: TRBV7-9; j_call: TRBJ2-2; clone_size: -; d_call: -; cdr3_nt: TGTGCCAGCAGCCCTCCAGGGACCGGGGAGCTGTTTTTT; cdr3_aa: CASSPPGTGELFF
v_call: TRBV24-1; j_call: TRBJ2-1; clone_size: -; d_call: -; cdr3_nt: TGTGCCACCAGTGACACCCGGACAGTCTACAATGAGCAGTTCTTC; cdr3_aa: CATSDTRTVYNEQFF
v_call: TRBV27; j_call: TRBJ2-7; clone_size: few; d_call: -; cdr3_nt: TGTGCCAGCAGTTTACGGGAGTACTTC; cdr3_aa: CASSLREYF
v_call: TRBV28; j_call: TRBJ2-3; clone_size: -; d_call: TRBD2; cdr3_nt: TGTGCCAGCAGTTTCCCTTCGAGTGAGCGGGAAGGTACAGATACGCAGTATTTT; cdr3_aa: CASSFPSSEREGTDTQYF